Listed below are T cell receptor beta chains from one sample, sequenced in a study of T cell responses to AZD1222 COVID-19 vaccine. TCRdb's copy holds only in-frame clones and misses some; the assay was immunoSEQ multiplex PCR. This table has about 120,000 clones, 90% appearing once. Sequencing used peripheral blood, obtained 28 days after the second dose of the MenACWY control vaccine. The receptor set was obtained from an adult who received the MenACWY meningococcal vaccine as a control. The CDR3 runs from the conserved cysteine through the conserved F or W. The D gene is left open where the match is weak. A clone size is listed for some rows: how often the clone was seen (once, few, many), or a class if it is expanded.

cdr3_nt: TGTGCCAGCAGTGACGGACTAGCGGGCAATGAGCAGTTCTTC
cdr3_aa: CASSDGLAGNEQFF
j_call: TRBJ2-1
v_call: TRBV6-4
cdr3_length: 14
clone_size: few
d_call: TRBD2

cdr3_nt: TGTGCCAGCAGCTTAGTCGGGGGGGCAGATACGCAGTATTTT
cdr3_aa: CASSLVGGADTQYF
j_call: TRBJ2-3
v_call: TRBV11-2
cdr3_length: 14
clone_size: -
d_call: TRBD2

cdr3_nt: TGCGCCAGCAGCTTGGGAACAGGTTCCTACGAGCAGTACTTC
cdr3_aa: CASSLGTGSYEQYF
j_call: TRBJ2-7
v_call: TRBV4-1
cdr3_length: 14
clone_size: -
d_call: -

cdr3_nt: TGTGCCAGCAGCGCGACAGGGGGCGAGACTGAAGCTTTCTTT
cdr3_aa: CASSATGGETEAFF
j_call: TRBJ1-1
v_call: TRBV9
cdr3_length: 14
clone_size: -
d_call: TRBD1

cdr3_nt: TGTGCCAGTAGTAGAGGGGACAGAGAGATCTACGAGCAGTACTTC
cdr3_aa: CASSRGDREIYEQYF
j_call: TRBJ2-7
v_call: TRBV19
cdr3_length: 15
clone_size: -
d_call: TRBD1

cdr3_nt: TGTGCCACCAGCAGAGATACAGGGAGAGAGACCCAGTACTTC
cdr3_aa: CATSRDTGRETQYF
j_call: TRBJ2-5
v_call: TRBV15
cdr3_length: 14
clone_size: -
d_call: -

cdr3_nt: TGTGCCAGCAGTAACGGTGGAAACACCATATATTTT
cdr3_aa: CASSNGGNTIYF
j_call: TRBJ1-3
v_call: TRBV6-5
cdr3_length: 12
clone_size: -
d_call: -

cdr3_nt: TGTGCCAGCAGGACAAATCAGGGAAATGAAAAACTGTTTTTT
cdr3_aa: CASRTNQGNEKLFF
j_call: TRBJ1-4
v_call: TRBV2
cdr3_length: 14
clone_size: -
d_call: -

cdr3_nt: TGTGCCAGCAGGAAGCTTGGGGGGGAGCAGTACTTC
cdr3_aa: CASRKLGGEQYF
j_call: TRBJ2-7
v_call: TRBV25-1
cdr3_length: 12
clone_size: -
d_call: -

cdr3_nt: TGTGCCAGCAGCTTAGGCCGGACAGGTTTTGAAGCTTTCTTT
cdr3_aa: CASSLGRTGFEAFF
j_call: TRBJ1-1
v_call: TRBV7-9
cdr3_length: 14
clone_size: -
d_call: TRBD1

cdr3_nt: TGTGCCAGCAGTGAAGGGCAGGGGAATCAGCCCCAGCATTTT
cdr3_aa: CASSEGQGNQPQHF
j_call: TRBJ1-5
v_call: TRBV2
cdr3_length: 14
clone_size: -
d_call: -

cdr3_nt: TGTGCCAGTAGTATCCTCCGGACAGGGGGTAAAAATGAGCAGTTCTTC
cdr3_aa: CASSILRTGGKNEQFF
j_call: TRBJ2-1
v_call: TRBV19
cdr3_length: 16
clone_size: -
d_call: TRBD1

cdr3_nt: TGTGCCAGCAGCTTTGGGGGGGATAGCAATCAGCCCCAGCATTTT
cdr3_aa: CASSFGGDSNQPQHF
j_call: TRBJ1-5
v_call: TRBV7-7
cdr3_length: 15
clone_size: -
d_call: -

cdr3_nt: TGTGCCTGGGGGACAGGGGATGGAGGCCAAGAGACCCAGTACTTC
cdr3_aa: CAWGTGDGGQETQYF
j_call: TRBJ2-5
v_call: TRBV30
cdr3_length: 15
clone_size: once
d_call: TRBD1

cdr3_nt: TGTGCCAGCAGTGGCAGGGGCCACGAGCAGTACTTC
cdr3_aa: CASSGRGHEQYF
j_call: TRBJ2-7
v_call: TRBV2
cdr3_length: 12
clone_size: -
d_call: -

cdr3_nt: TGTGCCAGCAGCTACAGTGCAACTAATGAAAAACTGTTTTTT
cdr3_aa: CASSYSATNEKLFF
j_call: TRBJ1-4
v_call: TRBV7-2
cdr3_length: 14
clone_size: -
d_call: -

cdr3_nt: TGTGCCAGCAGCCACGTAGAGGAGGGGGCGCAGGTTCGGCATCAGCCCCAGCATTTT
cdr3_aa: CASSHVEEGAQVRHQPQHF
j_call: TRBJ1-5
v_call: TRBV7-8
cdr3_length: 19
clone_size: -
d_call: TRBD1

cdr3_nt: TGCGCCAGCAGCTCAAAGATCGAGACCCAGTACTTC
cdr3_aa: CASSSKIETQYF
j_call: TRBJ2-5
v_call: TRBV5-1
cdr3_length: 12
clone_size: -
d_call: -

cdr3_nt: TGCGCCAGCAGCTTGGATATCTTAAATGAAAAACTGTTTTTT
cdr3_aa: CASSLDILNEKLFF
j_call: TRBJ1-4
v_call: TRBV5-1
cdr3_length: 14
clone_size: -
d_call: -

cdr3_nt: TGTGCCATCAGTGAGTCGGGAGGAGATGAAAAACTGTTTTTT
cdr3_aa: CAISESGGDEKLFF
j_call: TRBJ1-4
v_call: TRBV10-3
cdr3_length: 14
clone_size: -
d_call: -

cdr3_nt: TGTGCCAGCAGGACAGACGAGCGCTACACCTTC
cdr3_aa: CASRTDERYTF
j_call: TRBJ1-2
v_call: TRBV28
cdr3_length: 11
clone_size: -
d_call: -

cdr3_nt: TGTGCCAGCTCACCAGACGGAGCAACTAATGAAAAACTGTTTTTT
cdr3_aa: CASSPDGATNEKLFF
j_call: TRBJ1-4
v_call: TRBV18
cdr3_length: 15
clone_size: -
d_call: -

cdr3_nt: TGTGCCAGCAGTTTAGGGTCGCGGCGGTTAAATCAGCCCCAGCATTTT
cdr3_aa: CASSLGSRRLNQPQHF
j_call: TRBJ1-5
v_call: TRBV28
cdr3_length: 16
clone_size: once
d_call: -

cdr3_nt: TGTGCCAGCAGCCTGACCCATCAGGCCGACTACGAGCAGTACTTC
cdr3_aa: CASSLTHQADYEQYF
j_call: TRBJ2-7
v_call: TRBV11-2
cdr3_length: 15
clone_size: -
d_call: -

cdr3_nt: TGTGCCAGCTCACCAGGGGCCGGGGGCTATGGCTACACCTTC
cdr3_aa: CASSPGAGGYGYTF
j_call: TRBJ1-2
v_call: TRBV18
cdr3_length: 14
clone_size: -
d_call: -

cdr3_nt: TGTGCCACCAGTGTGGACCTCTGGGATGAAAAACTGTTTTTT
cdr3_aa: CATSVDLWDEKLFF
j_call: TRBJ1-4
v_call: TRBV24-1
cdr3_length: 14
clone_size: -
d_call: -

cdr3_nt: TGTGCCAGCAGTTTCACAGGGAGGTCGGGGTATGGCTACACCTTC
cdr3_aa: CASSFTGRSGYGYTF
j_call: TRBJ1-2
v_call: TRBV27
cdr3_length: 15
clone_size: -
d_call: -

cdr3_nt: TGTGCCAGCAGTACAGAGTCCCTAGGGGAGCAGTACTTC
cdr3_aa: CASSTESLGEQYF
j_call: TRBJ2-7
v_call: TRBV6-5
cdr3_length: 13
clone_size: few
d_call: -

cdr3_nt: TGTGCCAGCAGCTTAGCAGGGGGCAATCAGCCCCAGCATTTT
cdr3_aa: CASSLAGGNQPQHF
j_call: TRBJ1-5
v_call: TRBV7-9
cdr3_length: 14
clone_size: -
d_call: -

cdr3_nt: TGCGCCAGCAGCTTGGGTACAGGGGCGTCAGGCTACACCTTC
cdr3_aa: CASSLGTGASGYTF
j_call: TRBJ1-2
v_call: TRBV5-1
cdr3_length: 14
clone_size: -
d_call: TRBD1

cdr3_nt: TGTGCCAGCAGCCAGAGCGGGGGACTAGCGGAGACCCAGTACTTC
cdr3_aa: CASSQSGGLAETQYF
j_call: TRBJ2-5
v_call: TRBV7-6
cdr3_length: 15
clone_size: -
d_call: TRBD2

cdr3_nt: TGTGCCAGCAGTGATTGGAGCGAAGAGACCCAGTACTTC
cdr3_aa: CASSDWSEETQYF
j_call: TRBJ2-5
v_call: TRBV2
cdr3_length: 13
clone_size: once
d_call: -